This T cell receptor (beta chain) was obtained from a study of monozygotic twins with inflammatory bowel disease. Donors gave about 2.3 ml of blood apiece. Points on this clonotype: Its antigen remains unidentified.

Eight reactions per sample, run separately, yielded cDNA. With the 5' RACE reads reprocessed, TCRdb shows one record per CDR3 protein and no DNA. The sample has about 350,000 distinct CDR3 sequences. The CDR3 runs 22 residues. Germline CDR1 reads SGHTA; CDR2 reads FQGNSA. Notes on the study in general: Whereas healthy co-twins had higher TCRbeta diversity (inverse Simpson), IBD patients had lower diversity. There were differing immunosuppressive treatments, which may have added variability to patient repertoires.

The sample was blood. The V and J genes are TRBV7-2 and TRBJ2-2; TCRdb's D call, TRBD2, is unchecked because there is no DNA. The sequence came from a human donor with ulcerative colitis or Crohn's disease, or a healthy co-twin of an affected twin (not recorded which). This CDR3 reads CASRYGLAVPSSPLANTGELFF.